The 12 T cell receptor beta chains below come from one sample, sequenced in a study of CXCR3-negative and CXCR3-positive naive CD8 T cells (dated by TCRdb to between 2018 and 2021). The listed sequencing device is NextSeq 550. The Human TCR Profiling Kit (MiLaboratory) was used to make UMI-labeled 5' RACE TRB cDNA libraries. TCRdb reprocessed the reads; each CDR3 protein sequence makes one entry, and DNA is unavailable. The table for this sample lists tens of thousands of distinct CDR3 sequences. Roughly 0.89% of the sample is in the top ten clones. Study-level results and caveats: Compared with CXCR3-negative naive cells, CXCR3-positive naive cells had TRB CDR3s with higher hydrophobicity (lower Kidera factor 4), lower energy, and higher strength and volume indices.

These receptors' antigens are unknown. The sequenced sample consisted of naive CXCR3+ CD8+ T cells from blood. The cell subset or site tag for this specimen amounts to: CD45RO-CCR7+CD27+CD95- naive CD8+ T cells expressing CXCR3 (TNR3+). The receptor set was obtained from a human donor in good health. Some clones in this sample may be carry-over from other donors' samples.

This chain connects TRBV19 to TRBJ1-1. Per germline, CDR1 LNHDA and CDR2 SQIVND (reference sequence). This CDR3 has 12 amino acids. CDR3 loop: CASRTGNTEAFF.

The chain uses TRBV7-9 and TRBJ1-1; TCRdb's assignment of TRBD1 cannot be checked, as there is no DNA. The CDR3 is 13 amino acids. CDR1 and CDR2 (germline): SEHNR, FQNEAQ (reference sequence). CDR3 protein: CASSPDVSGEAFF.

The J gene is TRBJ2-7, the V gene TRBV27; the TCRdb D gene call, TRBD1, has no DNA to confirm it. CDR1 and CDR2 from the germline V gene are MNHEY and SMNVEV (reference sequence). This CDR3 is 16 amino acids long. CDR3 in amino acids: CASSWAGGAGGYEQYF.

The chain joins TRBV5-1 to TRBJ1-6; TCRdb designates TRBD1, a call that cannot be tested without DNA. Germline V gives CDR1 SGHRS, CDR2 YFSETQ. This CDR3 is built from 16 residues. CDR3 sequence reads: CASRKGQSSYNSPLHF.

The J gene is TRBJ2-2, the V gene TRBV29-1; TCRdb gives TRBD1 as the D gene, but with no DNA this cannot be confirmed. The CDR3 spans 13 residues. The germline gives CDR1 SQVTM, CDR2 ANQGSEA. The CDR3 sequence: CSVRDPNTGELFF.

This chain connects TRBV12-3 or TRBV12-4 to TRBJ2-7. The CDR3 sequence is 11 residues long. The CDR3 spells CASIQLYEQYF.

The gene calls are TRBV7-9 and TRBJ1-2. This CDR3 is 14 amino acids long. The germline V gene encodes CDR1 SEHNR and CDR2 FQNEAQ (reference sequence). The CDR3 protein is CASSFTAETKGYTF.

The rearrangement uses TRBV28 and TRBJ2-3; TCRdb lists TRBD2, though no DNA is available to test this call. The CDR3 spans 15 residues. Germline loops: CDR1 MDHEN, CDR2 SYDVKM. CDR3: CASSLLREGTDTQYF.

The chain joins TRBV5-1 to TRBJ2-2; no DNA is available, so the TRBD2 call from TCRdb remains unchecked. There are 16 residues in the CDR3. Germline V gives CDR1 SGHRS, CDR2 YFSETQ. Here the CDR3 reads CASSFSAGEITGELFF.

CDR3 residues: CASSFRPPTELYTEAFF. The chain combines TRBV28 with TRBJ1-1; TCRdb names TRBD1, which stays unverified in the absence of DNA. Per the germline V gene, CDR1 is MDHEN and CDR2 is SYDVKM. There are 17 residues in the CDR3.

CDR3 loop: CASSPRLYNEQFF. The chain is built from TRBV5-5 and TRBJ2-1. Germline assignment: CDR1 SGHKS and CDR2 YYEKEE (reference sequence). The length of the CDR3 is 13 residues. The full variable domain, completed using reference TRBV5-5 and TRBJ2-1, is DAGVTQSPTHLIKTRGQQVTLRCSPISGHKSVSWYQQVLGQGPQFIFQYYEKEERGRGNFPDRFSARQFPNYSSELNVNALLLGDSALYLCASSPRLYNEQFFGPGTRLTVL.

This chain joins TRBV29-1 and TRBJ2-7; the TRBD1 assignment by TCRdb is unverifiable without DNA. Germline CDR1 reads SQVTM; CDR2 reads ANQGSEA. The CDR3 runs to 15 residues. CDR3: CSVERDREESYEQYF.